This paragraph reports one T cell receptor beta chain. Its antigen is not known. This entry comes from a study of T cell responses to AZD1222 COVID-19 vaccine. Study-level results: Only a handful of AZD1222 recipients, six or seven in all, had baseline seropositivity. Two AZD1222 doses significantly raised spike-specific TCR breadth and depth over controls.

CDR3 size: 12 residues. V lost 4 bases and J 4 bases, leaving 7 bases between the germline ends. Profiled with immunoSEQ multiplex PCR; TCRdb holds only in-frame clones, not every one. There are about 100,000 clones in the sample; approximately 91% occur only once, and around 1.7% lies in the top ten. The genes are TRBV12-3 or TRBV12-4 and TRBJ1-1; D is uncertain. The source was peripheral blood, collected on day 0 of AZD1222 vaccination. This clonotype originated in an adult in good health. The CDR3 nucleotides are TGTGCCAGCAGTTACGGTCCCACTGAAGCTTTCTTT. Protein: CASSYGPTEAFF.